A single sample gave rise to the 10 T cell receptor beta chains below, sequenced in a study of CD8+ T cells in alopecia areata. After isolation, RNA underwent reverse transcription to generate cDNA as the sequencing template. Sequenced by immunoSEQ multiplex PCR; TCRdb stores in-frame clones only, minus some. The table has around 50,000 clones, 96% seen once; the top ten hold around 24%. The specimen was CD8+ T cells sorted from blood, collected at week 0. These receptors came from a human donor with alopecia areata.

This chain connects TRBV29-1 to TRBJ2-1; 9 positions agree with TRBD2. Per germline, CDR1 SQVTM and CDR2 ANQGSEA. The CDR3 is 14 residues long. V lost 4 bases and J lost 6; bases outside the gene matches: 7. Written as DNA, the CDR3 is TGCAGCGTTGGGGGGACTAGCACACCCAATGAGCAGTTCTTC. Translating gives CSVGGTSTPNEQFF.

This chain joins TRBV6-1 and TRBJ2-7; tentatively, D is TRBD2 (6 bases). CDR1 is MNHNS and CDR2 is SASEGT in the germline V gene. Trimming took 4 bases from V and 6 from J, leaving 13 bases between them. There are 13 residues in the CDR3. The CDR3 is CASSVVLAAEQYF. DNA for the CDR3: TGTGCCAGCAGTGTAGTTTTAGCGGCCGAGCAGTACTTC.

The gene calls are TRBV4-1 and TRBJ1-1; D not certain. This CDR3 has 16 amino acids. Trimming pared 3 bases from V and 5 bases from J, leaving 19 bases between. Germline V CDR1 and CDR2: MGHRA, YSYEKL. CDR3 in DNA: TGCGCCAGCAGCCAGACAAGTTCCGGGCCGGGGACTGAAGCTTTCTTT. As protein: CASSQTSSGPGTEAFF.

The gene calls are TRBV4-1 and TRBJ1-1, with 7 bases lining up with TRBD1. The CDR3 loop spans 15 amino acids. V was clipped by 0 bases and J by 5 bases; unmatched bases: 6. Per germline, CDR1 MGHRA and CDR2 YSYEKL. The CDR3 is CASSQEPGGGTEAFF. The CDR3 DNA reads TGCGCCAGCAGCCAAGAGCCAGGGGGGGGGACTGAAGCTTTCTTT.

The chain employs TRBV2 and TRBJ1-1; 7 nucleotides match TRBD1. Trimming cost V 3 bases and J 1 base; bases outside gene matches: 11. The germline CDR1 and CDR2 sequences are SNHLY and FYNNEI. This CDR3 is built from 17 residues. The DNA for the CDR3 is TGTGCCAGCAGTGAGCAGAGACAGGGTCGCGGGAACACTGAAGCTTTCTTT. Protein product: CASSEQRQGRGNTEAFF. Full variable domain (outside the CDR3, taken from reference TRBV2 and TRBJ1-1): EPEVTQTPSHQVTQMGQEVILRCVPISNHLYFYWYRQILGQKVEFLVSFYNNEISEKSEIFDDQFSVERPDGSNFTLKIRSTKLEDSAMYFCASSEQRQGRGNTEAFFGQGTRLTVV.

The chain joins TRBV7-9 to TRBJ1-5, with a possible D match to TRBD1 (6 bases). Trimming stripped 1 base from V and 2 bases from J, with 9 bases between. The CDR3 totals 15 residues. Germline V gene data show CDR1 as SEHNR and CDR2 as FQNEAQ (reference sequence). CDR3 DNA: TGTGCCAGCAGCTTAGGGGGGGCAGGCAATCAGCCCCAGCATTTT. Translation: CASSLGGAGNQPQHF.

The chain combines TRBV6-1 with TRBJ2-5, with D uncertain. The J call could be wrong; TRBJ2-7 is a better fit for the DNA end. Germline CDR1 is MNHNS and CDR2 is SASEGT. This CDR3 region has 14 residues. As DNA, the CDR3 is TGTGCCAGCAGTGAACGCCTGGTGGACTACGAGCAGTACTTC. This translates into CASSERLVDYEQYF.

J is TRBJ1-4 and V is TRBV4-3; 8 positions agree with TRBD1. This CDR3 is 15 amino acids long. Trimming took 1 base from V and 8 from J; bases not matched to a gene: 6. The germline gives CDR1 LGHNA, CDR2 YSLEER. In DNA form, the CDR3 reads TGCGCCAGCAGCCAAGTAAACAGGGGGGGCGAAAAACTGTTTTTT. Amino acid sequence: CASSQVNRGGEKLFF.

J is TRBJ2-3 and V is TRBV9; 11 bases line up with TRBD2. CDR1 SGDLS and CDR2 YYNGEE come from the germline V gene. CDR3 length: 15 residues. V was pared by 0 bases and J by 3 bases, with 0 bases of the junction left unmatched. The CDR3: CASSVVAGGTDTQYF. The CDR3 DNA reads TGTGCCAGCAGCGTAGTAGCGGGGGGGACAGATACGCAGTATTTT.

As concerns this clone: One end of the junction fails to match germline, which may point to a read error. CDR3 loop: CASSLTTASSDNSPLHF. The DNA for the CDR3 is TGTGCCAGCAGCTTAACGACAGCCAGCTCCGATAATTCACCCCTCCACTTT. The rearrangement links TRBV7-8 to TRBJ1-6; weak D call: TRBD1 (5 bases). The CDR3 covers 17 residues. Per germline, CDR1 SGHVS and CDR2 FQNEAQ.